This TCR beta chain is drawn from a study of early T cells in non-severe SARS-CoV-2 infection. Whole-study context: The chains were unpaired, and the sequenced material was bulk RNA from unsorted whole blood.

General study findings and limits: The VDJdb matching leaned toward anti-spike CD8 responses and overlooked private and CD4 specificities.

The ends were cut back, 5 bases at V and 6 bases at J, with 13 bases in the middle. Germline values: CDR1 MNHEY, CDR2 SVGEGT. The CDR3 runs 14 residues. With respect to this clonotype: The antigen remains unidentified.

Unique molecular identifiers were affixed to single, distinct cDNA molecules. MiXCR was run by TCRdb on the 5' RACE reads, yielding one entry per CDR3 protein. The table has about 61,000 distinct CDR3 sequences, around 11% seen once. Specimen: whole blood, collected at baseline. The chain recombines TRBV6-2 or TRBV6-3 with TRBJ2-2; D not certain. The receptor's source is an adult who was a healthcare worker with PCR-confirmed SARS-CoV-2 infection or an uninfected control (not recorded which). The donor label of this sample is uncertain. CDR3 coding DNA: TGTGCCAGCAGTACGGACCCGTTTTCCGGGGAGCTGTTTTTT. Translated: CASSTDPFSGELFF.